This T cell receptor (beta chain) was identified in a study of T cell clonality in common variable immunodeficiency. Study outcomes and limitations: CVID subjects shared fewer TCRbeta clones than healthy controls did. Links between repertoire features and CVID complications were heterogeneity-limited.

CDR3 length equals 15 residues. The V gene end was trimmed by 4 bases and the J gene end by 3 bases; junction bases not matched to a gene: 2. Germline V CDR1 and CDR2: KGHSH, LQKENI. A word on this clone: Its antigen is unknown. The CDR3 extends 3 residues past the end of the read, so its final part is completed from the germline J gene.

Clones were read by immunoSEQ multiplex PCR, and TCRdb kept only the in-frame ones, dropping some. This set yields about 81,000 clones and no singletons; the top ten hold about 0.8%. This receptor was taken from a person between 18 and 75 years old in good health. The V and J genes are TRBV18 and TRBJ2-2; TRBD1 aligns across 10 bases. Source material: peripheral blood mononuclear cells. The CDR3 DNA, read in part, is TGTGCCAGCTCACTCGGACAGGGGGACACCGGGGAG. It encodes CASSLGQGDTGE. The whole CDR3 sequence reads CASSLGQGDTGELFF. The variable domain in full, with the rest retrieved from reference TRBV18 and TRBJ2-2, is NAGVMQNPRHLVRRRGQEARLRCSPMKGHSHVYWYRQLPEEGLKFMVYLQKENIIDESGMPKERFSAEFPKEGPSILRIQQVVRGDSAAYFCASSLGQGDTGELFFGEGSRLTVL.